This T cell receptor (beta chain) was documented in a study of cytomegalovirus exposure and HLA in healthy donors. Study-wide background: According to later analysis, the same platform produced the 120 or so validation and some 680 first-cohort repertoires. General study points: Using the classifier, cytomegalovirus status was reportedly diagnosed with high specificity and sensitivity. Most TCR sequences were uncommon, yet certain public TCRs appeared in many donors.

Germline V gene lookup returns CDR1 SQVTM and CDR2 ANQGSEA. V dropped 4 bases and J dropped 4; count of bases not matched to a gene: 9. The CDR3 is made up of 14 amino acids. Method: immunoSEQ multiplex PCR; TCRdb's copy keeps in-frame clones and lacks some. This table has 240,000 or so clones, 86% appearing once. This clone was counted between two and nine times. Its antigen is not identified. Sequencing used PBMCs. The J gene is TRBJ1-2, the V gene TRBV29-1, with 7 bases identical to TRBD1. The receptor's source is a woman in her twenties or thirties in good health and CMV-seropositive. The chain's CDR3 is CSVVVGGTAYGYTF. The DNA for the CDR3 is TGCAGCGTTGTAGTTGGTGGGACAGCCTATGGCTACACCTTC.